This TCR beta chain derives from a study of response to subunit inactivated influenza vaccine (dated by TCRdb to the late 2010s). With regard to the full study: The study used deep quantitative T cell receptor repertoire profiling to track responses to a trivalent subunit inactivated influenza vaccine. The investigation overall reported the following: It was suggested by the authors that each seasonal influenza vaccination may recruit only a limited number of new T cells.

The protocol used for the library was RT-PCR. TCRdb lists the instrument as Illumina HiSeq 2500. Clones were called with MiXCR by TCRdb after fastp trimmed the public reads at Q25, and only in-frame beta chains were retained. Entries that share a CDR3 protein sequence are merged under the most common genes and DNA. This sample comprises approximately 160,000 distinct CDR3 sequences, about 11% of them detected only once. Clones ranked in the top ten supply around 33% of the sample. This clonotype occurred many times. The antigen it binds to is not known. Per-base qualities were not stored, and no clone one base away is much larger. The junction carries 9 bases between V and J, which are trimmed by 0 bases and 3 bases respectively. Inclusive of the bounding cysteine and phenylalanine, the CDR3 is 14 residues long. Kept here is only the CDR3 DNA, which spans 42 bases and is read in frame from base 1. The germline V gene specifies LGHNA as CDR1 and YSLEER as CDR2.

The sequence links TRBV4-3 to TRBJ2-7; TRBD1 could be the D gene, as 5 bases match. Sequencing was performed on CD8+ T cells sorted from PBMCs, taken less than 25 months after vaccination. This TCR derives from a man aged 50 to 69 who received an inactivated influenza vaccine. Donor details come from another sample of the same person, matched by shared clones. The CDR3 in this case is CASSQEQGFYEQYF. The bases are TGCGCCAGCAGCCAAGAGCAGGGATTCTACGAGCAGTACTTC.